This is a list of T cell receptor beta chains from one sample in a study of blood T cell repertoires in COVID-19. The assay was immunoSEQ multiplex PCR, and TCRdb's table has in-frame clones only and misses some. Of roughly 260,000 clones in the sample, roughly nine tenths were seen once. The material sequenced was PBMCs or T cells enriched from blood (not recorded which). The receptor source for this set is a human donor in a cohort exposed to, infected with or recovered from COVID-19 (not recorded which). The donor label of this sample is uncertain. The CDR3 runs from the conserved cysteine through the conserved F or W. A D gene is named only where the DNA matches it firmly. Not every row has a clone size; where given, it reads once, few, many or a size class.

.	TRBV7-3	TRBJ2-5	.	CASSSSSVETQYF	TGTGCCAGCAGCTCGTCCTCGGTGGAGACCCAGTACTTC
TRBD1	TRBV29-1	TRBJ1-1	.	CSVGYRGRNTEAFF	TGCAGCGTTGGTTACAGGGGGAGAAACACTGAAGCTTTCTTT
TRBD2	TRBV7-9	TRBJ2-3	.	CASSLVWSSGGTDTQYF	TGTGCCAGCAGCTTAGTGTGGTCTAGCGGGGGCACAGATACGCAGTATTTT
TRBD2	TRBV7-7	TRBJ2-5	.	CASSIRGSGGLETQYF	TGTGCCAGCAGCATCCGAGGTAGCGGGGGTCTAGAGACCCAGTACTTC
TRBD1	TRBV30	TRBJ1-5	.	CACQGGDRGNQPQHF	TGTGCCTGCCAGGGCGGGGACAGGGGCAATCAGCCCCAGCATTTT
.	TRBV3-1/TRBV3-2	TRBJ1-2	.	CASSHRTVSTNYGYTF	TGTGCCAGCAGCCATAGGACAGTATCCACTAACTATGGCTACACCTTC
TRBD1	TRBV5-1	TRBJ2-7	.	CASSLVAGGSYEQYF	TGCGCCAGCAGCTTGGTGGCAGGGGGCTCCTACGAGCAGTACTTC
TRBD1	TRBV6-2/TRBV6-3	TRBJ1-6	.	CASSVTGALSSYNSPLHF	TGTGCCAGCAGTGTGACAGGGGCCCTTAGCTCCTATAATTCACCCCTCCACTTT
TRBD1	TRBV3-1/TRBV3-2	TRBJ1-4	few	CASSPRQGANEKLFF	TGTGCCAGCAGCCCTCGACAGGGGGCTAATGAAAAACTGTTTTTT
TRBD2	TRBV3-1/TRBV3-2	TRBJ2-3	.	CASSPRTSGGASTDTQYF	TGTGCCAGCAGCCCCCGGACTAGCGGGGGCGCTAGCACAGATACGCAGTATTTT
.	TRBV18	TRBJ1-1	.	CASSPSQGLSTEAFF	TGTGCCAGCTCACCTAGTCAGGGGCTAAGCACTGAAGCTTTCTTT
.	TRBV19	TRBJ1-1	.	CASTHSEALNTEAFF	TGTGCCAGTACCCATTCGGAGGCTTTGAACACTGAAGCTTTCTTT
.	TRBV6-5	TRBJ1-6	.	CASSYSHGGSPLHF	TGTGCCAGCAGTTACTCCCACGGTGGTTCACCCCTCCACTTT
TRBD1	TRBV19	TRBJ2-7	.	CASSQTGGSYEQYF	TGTGCCAGTAGCCAAACAGGGGGCTCCTACGAGCAGTACTTC
.	TRBV5-8	TRBJ1-4	.	CASSLGFGGGGKLFF	TGTGCCAGCAGCTTGGGTTTTGGTGGCGGAGGAAAACTGTTTTTT
.	TRBV6-2/TRBV6-3	TRBJ1-1	.	CASSYSERAEAFF	TGTGCCAGCAGTTACTCCGAACGAGCGGAAGCTTTCTTT
TRBD1	TRBV7-8	TRBJ1-4	.	CASSQGQGGEKLFF	TGTGCCAGCAGCCAAGGACAGGGCGGAGAAAAACTGTTTTTT
.	TRBV11-2	TRBJ2-1	.	CASSLVILRDYNEQFF	TGTGCCAGCAGCTTAGTAATATTGCGGGACTACAATGAGCAGTTCTTC
TRBD1	TRBV5-1	TRBJ1-3	.	CASSPGQAGNTIYF	TGCGCCAGCAGCCCGGGACAGGCTGGAAACACCATATATTTT
.	TRBV4-3	TRBJ2-3	.	CASSHAAAPKDTQYF	TGCGCCAGCAGCCACGCCGCGGCGCCGAAAGATACGCAGTATTTT
.	TRBV6-5	TRBJ1-2	.	CASSYSNGDGGYTF	TGTGCCAGCAGTTACTCGAACGGAGACGGTGGCTACACCTTC
TRBD1	TRBV7-9	TRBJ2-7	few	CASTGQGDYEQYF	TGTGCCAGCACGGGGCAGGGGGACTACGAGCAGTACTTC
TRBD1	TRBV7-8	TRBJ1-6	once	CASSPTGGSSPLHF	TGTGCCAGCAGCCCAACAGGGGGCAGTTCACCCCTCCACTTT